The next 14 T cell receptor beta chains were all read from a single sample in a study of spatial heterogeneity in lung cancer. Using its own MiXCR run on the 5' RACE reads, TCRdb lists one record per CDR3 protein. The sample records roughly 72,000 distinct CDR3 sequences, 8% to 10% being singletons. Time point: blood at routine non-recurrence follow-up after resection. The sequenced sample was PBMCs, obtained at follow-up. The receptors were gathered from a female donor with early-stage non-small cell lung cancer.

The genes are TRBV5-1 and TRBJ2-7; D is perhaps TRBD1 or TRBD2 (5 bases each). CDR3 size: 13 residues. CDR1 and CDR2 from the germline V gene are SGHRS and YFSETQ. The V gene lost 2 bases and the J gene lost 2 bases, with 8 bases spanning the gap. The CDR3 nucleotides are TGCGCCAGCAGCTTCGGGACCGCCTACGAGCAGTACTTC. Residues: CASSFGTAYEQYF.

This clonotype was counted many times. The chain has TRBV7-9 and TRBJ2-2; 13 nucleotides align to TRBD2. CDR3 length equals 16 residues. Germline V gene lookup returns CDR1 SEHNR and CDR2 FQNEAQ (reference sequence). Trimming took 5 bases from V and 6 from J; bases not matched to a gene: 6. CDR3 DNA: TGTGCCAGCAGCCCTCGACTAGCGGGAGGATCCGGGGAGCTGTTTTTT. This translates into CASSPRLAGGSGELFF. The variable domain in full, with the rest retrieved from reference TRBV7-9 and TRBJ2-2, is DTGVSQNPRHKITKRGQNVTFRCDPISEHNRLYWYRQTLGQGPEFLTYFQNEAQLEKSRLLSDRFSAERPKGSFSTLEIQRTEQGDSAMYLCASSPRLAGGSGELFFGEGSRLTVL.

This clonotype was counted only a few times. The gene calls are TRBV2 and TRBJ2-7; 9 nucleotides agree with TRBD1. Losses at the gene ends were 10 bases for V and 0 bases for J; bases not matched to a gene: 4. The CDR3 runs 13 residues. Germline CDR1 reads SNHLY; CDR2 reads FYNNEI. CDR3: CATEGQGSYEQYF. The CDR3 DNA reads as TGTGCCACCGAGGGACAGGGCTCCTACGAGCAGTACTTC.

Comment on this clonotype: This clone may be a read error of a much larger clone one base away. The gene calls are TRBV12-3 or TRBV12-4 and TRBJ2-1, with D possibly TRBD2 on 6 matching bases. Trimming shortened V by 10 bases and J by 14 bases, and 15 bases separated the two germline ends. The CDR3 runs 10 residues. CDR3 sequence: CATLPGEEFF. DNA for the CDR3: TGTGCCACTTTGCCCGGGGAGGAGTTCTTC.

The CDR3 loop is CASSLGLGPGELFF. The CDR3 nucleotides read TGTGCCAGCAGCCTAGGACTAGGCCCCGGGGAGCTGTTTTTT. The chain links TRBV7-3 to TRBJ2-2; 7 bases are a match to TRBD2. From germline, CDR1 is SGHTA and CDR2 FQGTGA. The junction had 6 bases not matched to a gene; V was cut back by 5 bases and J by 6 bases. This CDR3 is built from 14 residues.

This clonotype was seen ten or more times. The gene calls are TRBV4-1 and TRBJ2-3; the match to TRBD2 covers 8 bases. From germline, CDR1 is MGHRA and CDR2 YSYEKL. The V and J ends lost 0 bases and 6 bases, in that order; junction bases with no gene match: 5. The CDR3 runs to 15 residues. CDR3 DNA sequence: TGCGCCAGCAGCCAAGATGCCAGCGGGAGTGATACGCAGTATTTT. Translated: CASSQDASGSDTQYF.

This clonotype was seen more than once but under ten times. This chain uses TRBV2 with TRBJ1-6; 9 bases are shared with TRBD1. Germline V gene lookup returns CDR1 SNHLY and CDR2 FYNNEI. The CDR3 has 15 amino acids. The V segment lost 6 bases and the J segment 6 bases; nucleotides outside the gene matches: 6. The CDR3 DNA is TGTGCCAGCAGGAGGGGGACAGGGTTTAATTCACCCCTCCACTTT. This sequence encodes CASRRGTGFNSPLHF.

V usage is TRBV6-5 and J usage is TRBJ2-7; TRBD2 aligns across 11 bases. The V and J ends lost 6 bases and 4 bases, in that order; junction bases with no gene match: 11. The germline V gene has CDR1 MNHEY and CDR2 SVGAGI. CDR3 length equals 16 residues. In DNA form, the CDR3 reads TGTGCCAGCAGCCAGCATGGGACTAGCGGTTTGTACGAGCAGTACTTC. It translates to CASSQHGTSGLYEQYF.

This clonotype showed up just a few times. The chain employs TRBV9 and TRBJ1-1, with 9 bases lining up with TRBD1. CDR1 and CDR2 from the germline V gene are SGDLS and YYNGEE. J gave up 2 bases and V 0 bases, and 8 bases lay outside the gene matches. This CDR3 comprises 17 residues. The CDR3, as DNA: TGTGCCAGCAGCGTAGTTCCCGGACAGGGGTTAAACACTGAAGCTTTCTTT. Translated, it gives CASSVVPGQGLNTEAFF. Using reference TRBV9 and TRBJ1-1 for the parts outside the CDR3, the full variable domain is DSGVTQTPKHLITATGQRVTLRCSPRSGDLSVYWYQQSLDQGLQFLIQYYNGEERAKGNILERFSAQQFPDLHSELNLSSLELGDSALYFCASSVVPGQGLNTEAFFGQGTRLTVV.

In its sample, this clonotype was seen a few times. The chain joins TRBV7-9 to TRBJ2-5; unclear D gene. V lost 4 bases, J lost 5 bases, and 14 bases lay in between. Germline V CDR1 and CDR2: SEHNR, FQNEAQ (reference sequence). This CDR3 is built from 14 residues. CDR3: CASSWAAPRETQYF. The CDR3 coding sequence is TGTGCCAGCAGCTGGGCGGCCCCCAGGGAGACCCAGTACTTC.

This clonotype was seen many times. This chain connects TRBV25-1 to TRBJ2-7; 7 nucleotides line up with TRBD1. Germline assignment: CDR1 MGHDK and CDR2 SYGVNS. V shed 7 bases, J shed 4 bases, and the junction held 22 bases outside the gene matches. CDR3 length equals 18 residues. CDR3 amino acids: CASILTAPSGQTSYEQYF. CDR3 DNA: TGTGCCAGCATTCTAACAGCCCCCTCGGGACAGACGAGTTACGAGCAGTACTTC.

This clonotype was observed at least ten times. The CDR3 reads CASSFDREGNTEAFF. CDR3 bases: TGTGCCAGCAGCTTCGACAGGGAGGGGAACACTGAAGCTTTCTTT. The gene calls are TRBV7-2 and TRBJ1-1; 7 nucleotides align to TRBD1. Germline CDR1 SGHTA, CDR2 FQGNSA. After removal of 3 bases from V and 1 base from J, the junction contained 5 bases not matched to a gene. The length of the CDR3 is 15 residues.

This clonotype was seen ten or more times. V gene TRBV5-1 combines with J gene TRBJ2-4; TRBD1 aligns across 11 bases. CDR1 SGHRS and CDR2 YFSETQ come from the germline V gene. This CDR3 spans 13 amino acids. V was pared by 3 bases and J by 11 bases, with 4 bases of the junction left unmatched. CDR3 region: CASSYGQGAVQYF. The CDR3 DNA reads as TGCGCCAGCAGCTATGGACAGGGGGCAGTTCAGTACTTC. Using reference TRBV5-1 and TRBJ2-4 for the parts outside the CDR3, the full variable domain is KAGVTQTPRYLIKTRGQQVTLSCSPISGHRSVSWYQQTPGQGLQFLFEYFSETQRNKGNFPGRFSGRQFSNSRSEMNVSTLELGDSALYLCASSYGQGAVQYFGAGTRLSVL.

Only a few counts were recorded for this clonotype. V gene TRBV5-1 combines with J gene TRBJ2-2; D call uncertain. With 0 bases removed from V and 4 bases from J, the gap between germline ends came to 1 base. Germline values: CDR1 SGHRS, CDR2 YFSETQ. This CDR3 is built from 12 residues. The CDR3 protein is CASSLATGELFF. DNA of the CDR3: TGCGCCAGCAGCTTGGCCACCGGGGAGCTGTTTTTT.